The 15 T cell receptor beta chains given below trace back to one sample, sequenced in a study of shared clonotypes between healthy human individuals. CD45RO-negative cells were positively selected for CCR7, leaving out terminally differentiated effector memory CD45RA+ cells. The protocol was immunoSEQ multiplex PCR, while the TCRdb copy is restricted to in-frame clones and leaves out a portion. The data hold about 2.1 million clones, with around 93% observed a single time. The sequenced material came from naive CD8+ T cells from PBMCs. Every receptor here comes from a man between 18 and 35 years old in good health. Some clones in this sample may be carry-over from other donors' samples.

This sequence joins TRBV2 and TRBJ2-1; 12 positions agree with TRBD1. Germline V gives CDR1 SNHLY, CDR2 FYNNEI. V shed 5 bases, J shed 2 bases, and the junction held 7 bases outside the gene matches. The length of the CDR3 is 17 residues. The CDR3 nucleotides are TGTGCCAGCAGTCACCGGGACAGGGGGCTGGCCTACAATGAGCAGTTCTTC. Its translation is CASSHRDRGLAYNEQFF.

The chain couples TRBV27 to TRBJ1-4, with 7 bases matching TRBD1. After removal of 5 bases from V and 12 bases from J, the junction contained 18 bases not matched to a gene. This CDR3 is built from 16 residues. Germline V gives CDR1 MNHEY, CDR2 SMNVEV (reference sequence). In DNA, the CDR3 is TGTGCCAGCAGTCTACCCCCTGACAGGGAAGGGTCGGAACTGTTTTTT. Translated, it gives CASSLPPDREGSELFF. Together with reference TRBV27 and TRBJ1-4, the CDR3 gives the full variable domain: EAQVTQNPRYLITVTGKKLTVTCSQNMNHEYMSWYRQDPGLGLRQIYYSMNVEVTDKGDVPEGYKVSRKEKRNFPLILESPSPNQTSLYFCASSLPPDREGSELFFGSGTQLSVL.

V is TRBV29-1 and J is TRBJ1-2; no clear D gene. This CDR3 comprises 14 residues. CDR1 and CDR2 (germline): SQVTM, ANQGSEA. V was trimmed by 4 bases and J by 5 bases, leaving 17 bases between them. In nucleotides, the CDR3 is TGCAGCGTTGCGGCGGCCACGGGTATTTATGGCTACACCTTC. Its protein is CSVAAATGIYGYTF.

The chain employs TRBV10-3 and TRBJ2-1, with 8 bases aligning to TRBD2. After removal of 4 bases from V and 7 bases from J, the junction contained 9 bases not matched to a gene. Germline V gene lookup returns CDR1 ENHRY and CDR2 SYGVKD. There are 15 residues in the CDR3. CDR3 nucleotides: TGTGCCATCAGTGGGGAAGCGGGAGAAAGTAATGAGCAGTTCTTC. Residues: CAISGEAGESNEQFF.

The chain joins TRBV6-5 to TRBJ2-3, with 8 positions matching TRBD2. The V and J ends lost 5 bases and 2 bases, in that order; junction bases with no gene match: 6. Germline-derived CDR1 and CDR2 are MNHEY and SVGAGI. There are 15 residues in the CDR3. DNA of the CDR3: TGTGCCAGCAGTGCCCCGGGGGGGAACACAGATACGCAGTATTTT. This codes for CASSAPGGNTDTQYF.

V and J are TRBV19 and TRBJ2-2; the match to TRBD2 covers 8 bases. Germline V gives CDR1 LNHDA, CDR2 SQIVND (reference sequence). The V gene end was trimmed by 3 bases and the J gene end by 6 bases; junction bases not matched to a gene: 15. This CDR3 contains 18 residues. Here the CDR3 DNA reads TGTGCCAGTAGTATCTCTATACTAGGGCGGGAGGACGCCGGGGAGCTGTTTTTT. Amino acids: CASSISILGREDAGELFF.

The genes are TRBV28 and TRBJ2-5, with TRBD1 as a possible D gene (7 bases). The DNA end is a closer match to TRBJ2-7, so the J assignment may be wrong. CDR1 and CDR2 from the germline V gene are MDHEN and SYDVKM. CDR3 length equals 14 residues. CDR3 protein: CASSAGGTTYEQYF. The CDR3, as DNA: TGTGCCAGCAGTGCAGGGGGGACGACCTACGAGCAGTACTTC.

This chain uses TRBV19 with TRBJ1-4, with D possibly matching TRBD1 (5 bases). V lost 11 bases, J lost 8 bases, and 12 bases lay in between. The CDR3 totals 11 residues. Germline CDR1 reads LNHDA; CDR2 reads SQIVND (reference sequence). CDR3 protein: CARPEGEKLFF. As DNA, the CDR3 is TGTGCCCGTCCCGAGGGGGAAAAACTGTTTTTT.

The chain recombines TRBV4-1 with TRBJ2-5; 8 bases align to TRBD2. J was trimmed by 4 bases and V by 6 bases; bases with no gene match: 7. The CDR3 totals 14 residues. Germline V gene sequence: CDR1 MGHRA, CDR2 YSYEKL. Written as DNA, the CDR3 is TGCGCCAGCAGTCCAGCGGGAGTGAGAGAGACCCAGTACTTC. Protein product: CASSPAGVRETQYF.

The chain links TRBV11-3 to TRBJ2-1; 8 nucleotides agree with TRBD2. Germline lookup yields CDR1 SGHNT and CDR2 YENEEA. With V trimmed by 1 base and J by 3 bases, 8 bases remained unmatched. The CDR3 loop spans 17 amino acids. This chain's CDR3 is CASSLGMSGSGYNEQFF. The CDR3 region has the DNA TGTGCCAGCAGCTTAGGAATGAGCGGGAGCGGCTACAATGAGCAGTTCTTC.

The chain links TRBV4-2 to TRBJ2-3; the match to TRBD2 covers 7 bases. The CDR3 length is 16 residues. V trimming: 4 bases; J trimming: 2 bases; junction bases outside the gene matches: 9. The germline V gene has CDR1 LGHNA and CDR2 YNFKEQ. This chain's CDR3 is CASSPELAILTDTQYF. CDR3 sequence (DNA): TGTGCCAGCAGCCCAGAACTAGCGATACTCACAGATACGCAGTATTTT.

The rearrangement links TRBV28 to TRBJ2-7; D gene unclear. Deletions cut 2 bases from V and 3 bases from J, with 11 bases between. Germline assignment: CDR1 MDHEN and CDR2 SYDVKM. The CDR3 totals 14 residues. CDR3 coding DNA: TGTGCCAGCAGTTTAGGGCAGGTCAACTACGAGCAGTACTTC. Its protein is CASSLGQVNYEQYF.

The chain uses TRBV6-6 and TRBJ1-4; TRBD1 matches at 8 bases. Germline V gene sequence: CDR1 MNHNY, CDR2 SVGAGI (reference sequence). Trimming took 1 base from V and 8 from J; bases not matched to a gene: 6. The CDR3 length is 15 residues. The chain's CDR3 is CASSYLTGVNEKLFF. The DNA of the CDR3 is TGTGCCAGCAGTTACTTGACAGGGGTGAACGAAAAACTGTTTTTT.

The V gene is TRBV27, the J gene TRBJ2-2; D remains unclear. V lost 5 bases to trimming and J lost 1 base, with 20 bases between them. Germline CDR1 is MNHEY and CDR2 is SMNVEV (reference sequence). The length of the CDR3 is 18 residues. This CDR3 reads CASSPIPLLGMNTGELFF. CDR3 nucleotide sequence: TGTGCCAGCAGTCCGATCCCCCTCCTGGGCATGAACACCGGGGAGCTGTTTTTT.

The V call is TRBV7-8, the J call TRBJ2-7; 7 bases are shared with TRBD2. Germline CDR1 reads SGHVS; CDR2 reads FQNEAQ. CDR3 length: 18 amino acids. V shed 4 bases and J 2 bases; nucleotides not matched to a gene: 17. The CDR3 protein is CASSSSLGGSTTTYEQYF. DNA for the CDR3: TGTGCCAGCAGCTCGTCGCTGGGCGGGAGTACCACCACCTACGAGCAGTACTTC.